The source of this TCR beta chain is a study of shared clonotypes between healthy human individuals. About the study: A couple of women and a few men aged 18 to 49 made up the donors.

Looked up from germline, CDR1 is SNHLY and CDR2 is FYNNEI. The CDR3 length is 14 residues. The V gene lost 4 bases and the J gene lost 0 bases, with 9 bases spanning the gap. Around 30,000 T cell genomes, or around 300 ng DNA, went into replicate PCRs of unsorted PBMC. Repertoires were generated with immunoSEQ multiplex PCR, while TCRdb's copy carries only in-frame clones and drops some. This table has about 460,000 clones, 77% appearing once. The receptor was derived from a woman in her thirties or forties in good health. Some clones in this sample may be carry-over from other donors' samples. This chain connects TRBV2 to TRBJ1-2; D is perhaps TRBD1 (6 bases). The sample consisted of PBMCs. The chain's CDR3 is CASSAPGANYGYTF. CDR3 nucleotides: TGTGCCAGCAGTGCCCCAGGGGCTAACTATGGCTACACCTTC.